These 23 T cell receptor beta chains share one sample of origin, sequenced in a study of blood T cell repertoires in COVID-19. Sequencing was performed with immunoSEQ multiplex PCR; in TCRdb, only in-frame clones are kept and a portion is missing. The sample lists approximately 120,000 clones, approximately 91% occurring once. Sequencing was carried out using peripheral blood. Source of these receptors: a woman aged 80 or over with acute or convalescent COVID-19.

This rearrangement joins TRBV28 to TRBJ2-4; TRBD1 might be the D (5 bases). With 3 bases removed from V and 8 bases from J, the gap between germline ends came to 20 bases. Germline CDR1 reads MDHEN; CDR2 reads SYDVKM. This CDR3 comprises 16 residues. CDR3 in amino acids: CASSFGRAKSWDIQYF. DNA of the CDR3: TGTGCCAGCAGTTTCGGCAGGGCTAAATCCTGGGACATTCAGTACTTC. The full variable domain, in which reference TRBV28 and TRBJ2-4 provide the parts outside the CDR3, is DVKVTQSSRYLVKRTGEKVFLECVQDMDHENMFWYRQDPGLGLRLIYFSYDVKMKEKGDIPEGYSVSREKKERFSLILESASTNQTSMYLCASSFGRAKSWDIQYFGAGTRLSVL.

The J gene is TRBJ2-3, the V gene TRBV19; 11 nucleotides match TRBD2. V lost 5 bases, J lost 3 bases, and 10 bases stayed unmatched. The CDR3 contains 17 residues. The germline V gene encodes CDR1 LNHDA and CDR2 SQIVND (reference sequence). The CDR3 DNA follows: TGTGCCAGTAGTGCGCTAGCGGGAGGCTCGGCGACAGATACGCAGTATTTT. It encodes CASSALAGGSATDTQYF.

A single count supports this clone. CDR3 in DNA: TGCGCCAGCAGCCCGGGACAGTCAGATAGTGGCTACACCTTC. It yields the protein CASSPGQSDSGYTF. V is TRBV5-1 and J is TRBJ1-2; TRBD1 aligns across 7 bases. The CDR3 length is 14 residues. Trimming took 4 bases from V and 7 from J; bases not matched to a gene: 10. Germline V gene data show CDR1 as SGHRS and CDR2 as YFSETQ. Full variable domain (missing parts from reference TRBV5-1 and TRBJ1-2): KAGVTQTPRYLIKTRGQQVTLSCSPISGHRSVSWYQQTPGQGLQFLFEYFSETQRNKGNFPGRFSGRQFSNSRSEMNVSTLELGDSALYLCASSPGQSDSGYTFGSGTRLTVV.

The chain is built from TRBV6-5 and TRBJ2-5, with 7 bases fitting TRBD1. The CDR3 totals 14 residues. Germline loops: CDR1 MNHEY, CDR2 SVGAGI. Germline trimming cut 8 bases from V and 4 bases from J; bases unmatched to any gene: 10. For the CDR3, the DNA is TGTGCCAGCCGACTTAGGGCAGGGGGAGAGACCCAGTACTTC. Encoded protein: CASRLRAGGETQYF.

The rearrangement uses TRBV5-8 and TRBJ2-1; 8 bases match TRBD1. V was pared by 7 bases and J by 15 bases, with 27 bases of the junction left unmatched. Germline V gene sequence: CDR1 SGHTS, CDR2 YDEGEE. This CDR3 has 17 amino acids. CDR3 DNA: TGTGCCAGCCCGCCAGCAGCTTGGAGGGGCCTGAGGACAGGGCCGTTCTTC. It translates to CASPPAAWRGLRTGPFF.

The V gene is TRBV2, the J gene TRBJ2-1; weak D call: TRBD1 (5 bases). Trimming took off 4 bases at V and 4 bases at J, with 23 bases between the two ends. This CDR3 has 18 residues. Germline CDR1 reads SNHLY; CDR2 reads FYNNEI. CDR3 coding DNA: TGTGCCAGCAGTGCAACGACCCCCAGGGTTTCATCGTACAATGAGCAGTTCTTC. This codes for CASSATTPRVSSYNEQFF. The full variable domain, rest sourced from reference TRBV2 and TRBJ2-1, is EPEVTQTPSHQVTQMGQEVILRCVPISNHLYFYWYRQILGQKVEFLVSFYNNEISEKSEIFDDQFSVERPDGSNFTLKIRSTKLEDSAMYFCASSATTPRVSSYNEQFFGPGTRLTVL.

The rearrangement joins TRBV11-2 to TRBJ2-5; 13 bases line up with TRBD2. CDR1 and CDR2 from the germline V gene are SGHAT and FQNNGV. The V gene end was trimmed by 5 bases and the J gene end by 5 bases; junction bases not matched to a gene: 5. This CDR3 spans 15 amino acids. The CDR3 spells CASSPPGLAGETQYF. Here the CDR3 DNA reads TGTGCCAGCAGCCCTCCGGGACTAGCGGGGGAGACCCAGTACTTC.

The genes are TRBV5-1 and TRBJ2-1; 10 nucleotides line up with TRBD2. The CDR3 is made up of 15 amino acids. CDR1 SGHRS and CDR2 YFSETQ come from the germline V gene. Losses at the gene ends were 6 bases for V and 7 bases for J; bases not matched to a gene: 10. The CDR3 bases are TGCGCCAGCACCCTTTCTAGCGGGAGTCATAATGAGCAGTTCTTC. Amino acids: CASTLSSGSHNEQFF.

V and J are TRBV7-2 and TRBJ2-5; D might be TRBD1 (6 bases). The CDR3 is 13 amino acids. V was shortened by 8 bases and J by 4 bases, with 14 bases between the two germline ends. CDR1 and CDR2 from the germline V gene are SGHTA and FQGNSA. The CDR3 bases are TGTGCCAGCGCCGGAGGACAGATAGAGACCCAGTACTTC. Amino acid sequence: CASAGGQIETQYF.

The gene calls are TRBV19 and TRBJ2-4, with a tentative D call TRBD2 (6 bases). The germline gives CDR1 LNHDA, CDR2 SQIVND (reference sequence). The CDR3 is made up of 15 amino acids. The V and J ends lost 7 bases and 2 bases respectively, with 15 bases between them. CDR3 coding DNA: TGTGCCAGTAATAATCTGGGGGGACCCAAAAACATTCAGTACTTC. Residues: CASNNLGGPKNIQYF.

The chain recombines TRBV30 with TRBJ2-5; D gene uncertain. Germline values: CDR1 GTSNPN, CDR2 SVGIG (reference sequence). This CDR3 is 9 amino acids long. V was trimmed by 5 bases and J by 6 bases, leaving 4 bases between them. CDR3 sequence reads: CAWEKTQYF. CDR3 nucleotides: TGTGCCTGGGAGAAGACCCAGTACTTC.

The V gene is TRBV29-1, the J gene TRBJ2-7; 9 nucleotides line up with TRBD1. CDR1 is SQVTM and CDR2 is ANQGSEA in the germline V gene. The junction had 9 bases not matched to a gene; V was cut back by 7 bases and J by 2 bases. The CDR3 spans 14 residues. The CDR3: CSAAGTGSAYEQYF. The DNA for the CDR3 is TGCAGCGCTGCCGGGACAGGGAGCGCCTACGAGCAGTACTTC.

The V and J genes are TRBV6-5 and TRBJ1-5; TRBD1 agrees at 7 bases. CDR3 length equals 13 residues. Germline values: CDR1 MNHEY, CDR2 SVGAGI. Unmatched junction bases numbered 5, after V lost 8 bases and J lost 4 bases. Here the CDR3 reads CASSARGNQPQHF. Written as DNA, the CDR3 is TGTGCCAGCTCGGCCAGGGGGAATCAGCCCCAGCATTTT.

This rearrangement joins TRBV28 to TRBJ2-7; D unresolved. The germline V gene encodes CDR1 MDHEN and CDR2 SYDVKM. This CDR3 region has 13 residues. Between the trimmed V and J ends, which lost 5 bases and 2 bases, there was a span of 10 bases. Here the CDR3 DNA reads TGTGCCAGCAGTCCAGTCACCCCCTACGAGCAGTACTTC. Its protein is CASSPVTPYEQYF.

This chain connects TRBV3-1 (or the pseudogene TRBV3-2) to TRBJ2-7; perhaps TRBD1 as D (6 bases). Trimming stripped 4 bases from V and 5 bases from J, with 15 bases between. Germline CDR1 reads LGHDT; CDR2 reads YNNKEL (reference sequence). CDR3 length: 14 amino acids. This chain's CDR3 is CASSPLAGVHEQYF. CDR3 DNA: TGTGCCAGCAGCCCCTTAGCAGGGGTCCACGAGCAGTACTTC.

In DNA form, the CDR3 reads TGTGCCAGTACCAAAGACAGGGGCTCTGGAAACACCATATATTTT. Translating it yields CASTKDRGSGNTIYF. The chain recombines TRBV19 with TRBJ1-3, with 8 positions matching TRBD1. J lost 0 bases, V lost 7 bases, and 5 bases had no gene match. The CDR3 runs 15 residues. From germline, CDR1 is LNHDA and CDR2 SQIVND (reference sequence). Full variable domain (remainder filled in from reference TRBV19 and TRBJ1-3): DGGITQSPKYLFRKEGQNVTLSCEQNLNHDAMYWYRQDPGQGLRLIYYSQIVNDFQKGDIAEGYSVSREKKESFPLTVTSAQKNPTAFYLCASTKDRGSGNTIYFGEGSWLTVV.

The chain combines TRBV10-3 with TRBJ1-2; the D is unclear. The V gene lost 0 bases and the J gene lost 6 bases, with 8 bases spanning the gap. The CDR3 is 13 residues long. Germline loops: CDR1 ENHRY, CDR2 SYGVKD. CDR3 sequence: CAISESGRDGYTF. Here the CDR3 DNA reads TGTGCCATCAGTGAGTCGGGGAGGGATGGCTACACCTTC.

The gene calls are TRBV6-5 and TRBJ1-4; tentative D call: TRBD1 (6 bases). The CDR3 has 14 residues. V lost 8 bases and J lost 7, with 17 bases in between. CDR1 and CDR2 (germline): MNHEY, SVGAGI. The CDR3 DNA reads as TGTGCCAGCCAGCCTTGGGGGGGCGGTGAAAAACTGTTTTTT. Residues: CASQPWGGGEKLFF.

The chain links TRBV4-2 to TRBJ2-1, with TRBD2 identical over 7 bases. The CDR3 contains 16 residues. J was trimmed by 6 bases and V by 0 bases; bases with no gene match: 8. CDR1 and CDR2 (germline): LGHNA, YNFKEQ. CDR3 residues: CASSQDMRGSVNEQFF. CDR3 bases: TGTGCCAGCAGCCAAGATATGCGGGGGTCGGTCAATGAGCAGTTCTTC.

This rearrangement joins TRBV15 to TRBJ2-1; 8 positions match TRBD2. CDR1 LNHNV and CDR2 YYDKDF come from the germline V gene (reference sequence). There are 17 residues in the CDR3. The trim removed 2 bases at V and 6 bases at J, leaving 12 bases unmatched. CDR3 amino acids: CATSRPTLEREPNEQFF. The CDR3, as DNA: TGTGCCACCAGCAGACCGACTCTGGAGCGGGAGCCCAATGAGCAGTTCTTC.

The chain is built from TRBV3-1 (or the pseudogene TRBV3-2) and TRBJ1-5; the D gene is possibly TRBD1 (5 bases). Germline CDR1 is LGHDT and CDR2 is YNNKEL (reference sequence). The V end lost 1 base, the J end lost 7 bases, and 14 bases lay between the germline ends. The CDR3 sequence is 15 residues long. CDR3 nucleotides: TGTGCCAGCAGCCAAGTAGCTGGGGCAAGCCAGCCCCAGCATTTT. Residues: CASSQVAGASQPQHF.

The DNA for the CDR3 is TGTGCCAGCAGTTTAAGTGACTGGAATTCACCCCTCCACTTT. Amino acids: CASSLSDWNSPLHF. The genes are TRBV28 and TRBJ1-6; D gene uncertain. The CDR3 has 14 residues. Germline V gene data show CDR1 as MDHEN and CDR2 as SYDVKM. V was cut by 2 bases and J by 7 bases, with 9 bases left in between. Full variable domain (rest looked up from reference TRBV28 and TRBJ1-6): DVKVTQSSRYLVKRTGEKVFLECVQDMDHENMFWYRQDPGLGLRLIYFSYDVKMKEKGDIPEGYSVSREKKERFSLILESASTNQTSMYLCASSLSDWNSPLHFGNGTRLTVT.

This clone came up once. In DNA, the CDR3 is TGTGCCAGCAGTTACGGGACAGGGGATGAAAAACTGTTTTTT. It is translated as CASSYGTGDEKLFF. The rearrangement links TRBV6-5 to TRBJ1-4; the match to TRBD1 covers 10 bases. Losses at the gene ends were 2 bases for V and 6 bases for J; bases not matched to a gene: 0. Germline V gene lookup returns CDR1 MNHEY and CDR2 SVGAGI. CDR3 length: 14 amino acids.